These 27 T cell receptor beta chains originate from one sample sequenced in a study of blood T cells in healthy people across ages. A J-beta primer mix and a sample-barcoded 5' primer were used in a second PCR of about 7 to 12 cycles. TCRdb re-called the 5' RACE reads through MiXCR, storing one row per CDR3 protein. The sample contains 1.5 million to 2 million distinct CDR3 sequences, roughly 30% of which appear only once. The sample taken for sequencing was blood. These TCRs come from a woman aged 30 to 39 in good health.

This chain links TRBV7-7 with TRBJ2-2, with D perhaps matching TRBD1 (5 bases). In germline, CDR1 is SSHAT, CDR2 FNYEAQ (reference sequence). The CDR3 totals 13 residues. Trimming stripped 5 bases from V and 7 bases from J, with 11 bases between. The CDR3 reads CASSMADSGELFF. CDR3 in DNA: TGTGCCAGCAGCATGGCCGACAGCGGGGAGCTGTTTTTT.

The table lists this clonotype with a few counts. The rearrangement links TRBV28 to TRBJ2-7, with D unclear. V lost 11 bases, J lost 5 bases, and 13 bases lay in between. The germline CDR1 and CDR2 sequences are MDHEN and SYDVKM. CDR3 length equals 11 residues. The CDR3 bases are TGTGCCGGCTCCTATTCCGACGAGCAGTACTTC. Protein: CAGSYSDEQYF.

This clonotype was picked up a small number of times. The chain joins TRBV4-1 to TRBJ2-3; 8 bases line up with TRBD2. The CDR3 totals 17 residues. The V segment lost 0 bases and the J segment 6 bases; nucleotides outside the gene matches: 11. The germline V gene encodes CDR1 MGHRA and CDR2 YSYEKL. In DNA, the CDR3 is TGCGCCAGCAGCCAAGAAAGACGCCTAGCGGGCGGCGATACGCAGTATTTT. It yields the protein CASSQERRLAGGDTQYF.

This chain connects TRBV30 to TRBJ2-1, with D perhaps matching TRBD2 (6 bases). CDR1 is GTSNPN, CDR2 SVGIG, per germline (reference sequence). V lost 2 bases and J 6 bases, leaving 14 bases between the germline ends. The CDR3 contains 14 residues. This chain's CDR3 is CAWSWYSGRNEQFF. The DNA for the CDR3 is TGTGCCTGGAGTTGGTATAGCGGACGCAATGAGCAGTTCTTC. Combining the CDR3 with reference TRBV30 and TRBJ2-1 gives the whole variable domain SQTIHQWPATLVQPVGSPLSLECTVEGTSNPNLYWYRQAAGRGLQLLFYSVGIGQISSEVPQNLSASRPQDRQFILSSKKLLLSDSGFYLCAWSWYSGRNEQFFGPGTRLTVL.

The V call is TRBV6-1, the J call TRBJ2-3; TRBD2 aligns across 12 bases. The CDR3 has 17 residues. Germline CDR1 MNHNS, CDR2 SASEGT. The junction had 9 bases not matched to a gene; V was cut back by 7 bases and J by 1 base. The CDR3 sequence is CASTRTSGALCTDTQYF. The CDR3 bases are TGTGCCAGCACTAGGACTAGCGGGGCCCTGTGCACAGATACGCAGTATTTT.

J is TRBJ2-5 and V is TRBV20-1; weak D call: TRBD2 (6 bases). The end of the DNA is better explained by TRBJ2-7, so the J call may be wrong. The CDR3 consists of 13 residues. Germline V gene lookup returns CDR1 DFQATT and CDR2 SNEGSKA (reference sequence). The CDR3, as DNA: TGCAGTGCTTTCGGGCGGGGTTCTGGCGAGCAGTACTTC. Translated: CSAFGRGSGEQYF.

The chain is built from TRBV13 and TRBJ1-2, with a tentative D call TRBD1 (5 bases). The CDR3 loop spans 14 amino acids. Germline-derived CDR1 and CDR2 are PRHDT and FYEKMQ (reference sequence). The ends were cut back, 5 bases at V and 4 bases at J, with 14 bases in the middle. CDR3 DNA: TGTGCCAGCAGCCAGGGAGTGAGCTCCTATGGCTACACCTTC. Protein sequence: CASSQGVSSYGYTF.

The V call is TRBV20-1, the J call TRBJ2-5, with TRBD2 matching over 12 bases. The CDR3 extends over 15 amino acids. The germline CDR1 and CDR2 sequences are DFQATT and SNEGSKA (reference sequence). Trimming removed 3 bases from V and 5 bases from J; junction bases left unmatched: 7. As DNA, the CDR3 is TGCAGTGCTAGCCGGACTAGCGGGACAATTGAGACCCAGTACTTC. Translation: CSASRTSGTIETQYF.

Comments on this clonotype: An end of the junction differs from the germline gene, which may be a read error. This sequence joins TRBV24-1 and TRBJ2-1; D possibly uses TRBD1 or TRBD2 (5 bases each). CDR1 and CDR2 from the germline V gene are KGHDR and SFDVKD. This CDR3 comprises 16 residues. CDR3 nucleotides: TGTGCCGCCAGTGATCGAGGGAATTTGGGGGTGAATGAGCAGTTCTTC. Its translation is CAASDRGNLGVNEQFF.

V gene TRBV7-6 combines with J gene TRBJ1-6; D is ambiguous. With 4 bases removed from V and 7 bases from J, the gap between germline ends came to 14 bases. Germline V gene lookup returns CDR1 SGHVS and CDR2 FNYEAQ. CDR3 size: 15 residues. The CDR3 protein is CASSSSWTGNSPLHF. The CDR3 DNA follows: TGTGCCAGCAGCTCGTCTTGGACGGGAAATTCACCCCTCCACTTT.

This clonotype has just a few counts. Its ends do not fully match the called genes, so a read error is possible. The gene calls are TRBV27 and TRBJ2-3, with D possibly TRBD1 on 6 matching bases. Germline CDR1 MNHEY, CDR2 SMNVEV (reference sequence). The CDR3 is 14 residues long. CDR3 in amino acids: CASSPEDSTDTRYF. CDR3 DNA: TGTGCCAGCAGTCCTGAGGACAGCACGGATACGCGGTATTTT.

A few counts support this clonotype. This chain links TRBV24-1 with TRBJ1-1; D unresolved. The CDR3 is made up of 12 amino acids. Germline-derived CDR1 and CDR2 are KGHDR and SFDVKD. Trimming left V 5 bases short and J 3 bases short, with 6 bases between. The CDR3 loop reads CATSAGDTEAFF. The CDR3 DNA sequence: TGTGCCACCAGTGCTGGGGACACTGAAGCTTTCTTT.

The chain links TRBV20-1 to TRBJ2-5; a possible D gene is TRBD1 (6 bases). CDR3 size: 15 residues. Trimming removed 4 bases at V and 1 base at J, with 16 bases between. From germline, CDR1 is DFQATT and CDR2 SNEGSKA (reference sequence). For the CDR3, the DNA is TGCAGTGCTACCTACCCAACAGGGATCCAAGAGACCCAGTACTTC. Translation gives CSATYPTGIQETQYF.

The rearrangement links TRBV4-1 to TRBJ1-5; the D gene is possibly TRBD1 (5 bases). CDR1 is MGHRA and CDR2 is YSYEKL in the germline V gene. Between the trimmed V and J ends, which lost 0 bases and 4 bases, there was a span of 10 bases. The CDR3 runs to 15 residues. The CDR3 spells CASSQDLAGNQPQHF. The CDR3 coding sequence is TGCGCCAGCAGCCAAGACCTGGCAGGGAATCAGCCCCAGCATTTT.

The rearrangement joins TRBV20-1 to TRBJ2-3, with no clear D. V was cut by 1 base and J by 0 bases, with 8 bases left in between. Looked up from germline, CDR1 is DFQATT and CDR2 is SNEGSKA (reference sequence). The CDR3 is 14 amino acids. CDR3 protein: CSARVIPSTDTQYF. CDR3 sequence (DNA): TGCAGTGCTAGAGTAATCCCGAGCACAGATACGCAGTATTTT.

V gene TRBV15 combines with J gene TRBJ2-5; the match to TRBD2 covers 12 bases. From germline, CDR1 is LNHNV and CDR2 YYDKDF (reference sequence). The CDR3 is 16 amino acids. Germline trimming cut 5 bases from V and 5 bases from J; bases unmatched to any gene: 9. The CDR3 sequence is CATSLTRTSGTETQYF. CDR3 DNA sequence: TGTGCCACCAGCTTAACGCGGACTAGCGGGACTGAGACCCAGTACTTC.

The J gene is TRBJ1-1, the V gene TRBV30, with 8 nucleotides matching TRBD1. CDR1 is GTSNPN and CDR2 is SVGIG in the germline V gene (reference sequence). Trimming cost V 5 bases and J 1 base; bases outside gene matches: 12. CDR3 length: 16 residues. For the CDR3, the DNA is TGTGCCTGGGAAACCGGGACAGGATTGACGAACACTGAAGCTTTCTTT. It encodes CAWETGTGLTNTEAFF.

Concerning this clonotype itself: Because it lacks the conserved phenylalanine or tryptophan at the end, this CDR3 is likely a read error. The rearrangement uses TRBV5-1 and TRBJ1-1; no clear D. The V gene lost 5 bases and the J gene lost 1 base, with 9 bases spanning the gap. CDR3 length: 13 amino acids. The germline gives CDR1 SGHRS, CDR2 YFSETQ. This CDR3 reads CASRRDPNTEAFL. CDR3 nucleotide sequence: TGCGCCAGCAGACGGGATCCGAACACTGAAGCTTTCCTT.

Many counts were recorded for this clonotype. This chain links TRBV20-1 with TRBJ2-5; TRBD2 matches at 7 bases. Germline V gene sequence: CDR1 DFQATT, CDR2 SNEGSKA (reference sequence). CDR3 size: 14 residues. The CDR3 reads CKPTSDSYQETQYF. CDR3 bases: TGCAAACCTACTAGCGACTCGTACCAAGAGACCCAGTACTTC.

In regard to this clonotype: A much more abundant neighbour one base away suggests this may be a read error. This rearrangement joins TRBV2 to TRBJ2-1, with a possible D match to TRBD2 (5 bases). Per germline, CDR1 SNHLY and CDR2 FYNNEI. This CDR3 contains 11 residues. Between the trimmed V and J ends, which lost 3 bases and 11 bases, there was a span of 8 bases. CDR3 nucleotides: TGTGCCAGCAGTGACTGGGAGAAGCAGTTCTTC. Protein product: CASSDWEKQFF.

CDR3 coding DNA: TGTGCCAGCAGTTTGGCTAGCGGGAGTCTCGGGGCCAACGTCCTGACTTTC. It codes for CASSLASGSLGANVLTF. The V call is TRBV28, the J call TRBJ2-6, with TRBD2 identical over 10 bases. CDR1 MDHEN and CDR2 SYDVKM come from the germline V gene. The CDR3 consists of 17 residues. Trimming cost V 3 bases and J 4 bases; bases outside gene matches: 6.

The CDR3 sequence is CASSLKTPGLDEQYF. CDR3 DNA sequence: TGTGCCAGCAGCTTGAAAACCCCGGGGCTTGACGAGCAGTACTTC. V gene TRBV5-6 combines with J gene TRBJ2-7; D could derive from TRBD1 or TRBD2 (5 bases each). V was clipped by 1 base and J by 5 bases, with 16 bases between them. This CDR3 comprises 15 residues. The V gene's germline CDR1 is SGHDT and CDR2 YYEEEE.

This clonotype was recorded a few times. The chain employs TRBV20-1 and TRBJ2-1, with D possibly TRBD1 on 5 matching bases. Germline-derived CDR1 and CDR2 are DFQATT and SNEGSKA (reference sequence). This CDR3 region has 16 residues. V was clipped by 1 base and J by 6 bases, with 19 bases between them. CDR3 residues: CSARAPGPFGANEQFF. The CDR3 DNA follows: TGCAGTGCTAGAGCCCCTGGTCCATTTGGGGCCAATGAGCAGTTCTTC.

V and J are TRBV20-1 and TRBJ2-4, with 8 positions matching TRBD2. This CDR3 region has 14 residues. Looked up from germline, CDR1 is DFQATT and CDR2 is SNEGSKA (reference sequence). Trimming took 0 bases from V and 5 from J; bases not matched to a gene: 3. The CDR3 loop is CSAREGLAQNIQYF. The CDR3 nucleotides read TGCAGTGCTAGAGAAGGACTAGCACAAAACATTCAGTACTTC.

This chain links TRBV6-2 or TRBV6-3 with TRBJ1-2, with D perhaps matching TRBD1 (6 bases). The germline V gene has CDR1 MNHEY and CDR2 SVGEGT. CDR3 length: 15 residues. V was cut by 5 bases and J by 8 bases, with 21 bases left in between. DNA for the CDR3: TGTGCCAGCAGTGGGGCTGGACAGATCTTCGGGGGCTACACCTTC. It yields the protein CASSGAGQIFGGYTF.

Concerning this clonotype itself: At one end the junction does not follow the germline gene, possibly because of a read error. The chain joins TRBV4-2 to TRBJ2-7; D ambiguous. The germline gives CDR1 LGHNA, CDR2 YNFKEQ. This CDR3 comprises 15 residues. The CDR3 protein is CATSAIPWPSYEQYF. The CDR3, as DNA: TGTGCCACCAGCGCGATCCCCTGGCCTTCCTACGAGCAGTACTTC.

As for this clonotype: It is likely a read error, because the conserved phenylalanine at the end of the CDR3 is missing. The V call is TRBV2, the J call TRBJ2-7, with TRBD1 as a possible D gene (5 bases). Germline CDR1 and CDR2: SNHLY and FYNNEI. This CDR3 region has 15 residues. Trimming removed 2 bases at V and 0 bases at J, with 11 bases between. CDR3 in amino acids: CASSESQGSSYEQYC. The CDR3 region has the DNA TGTGCCAGCAGTGAAAGTCAGGGAAGCTCCTACGAGCAGTACTGC.